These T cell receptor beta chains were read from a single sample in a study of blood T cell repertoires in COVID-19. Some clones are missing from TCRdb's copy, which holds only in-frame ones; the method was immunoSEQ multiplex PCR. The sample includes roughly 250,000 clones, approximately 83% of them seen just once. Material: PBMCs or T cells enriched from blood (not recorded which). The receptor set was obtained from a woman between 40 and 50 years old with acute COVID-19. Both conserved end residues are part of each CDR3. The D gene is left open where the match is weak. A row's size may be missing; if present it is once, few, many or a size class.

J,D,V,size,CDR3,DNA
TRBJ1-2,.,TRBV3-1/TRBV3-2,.,CASSQDRQVYGYTF,TGTGCCAGCAGCCAAGATCGGCAGGTATATGGCTACACCTTC
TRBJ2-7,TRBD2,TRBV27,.,CASSRSTSGTYEQYF,TGTGCCAGCAGTAGGTCCACTAGCGGCACCTACGAGCAGTACTTC
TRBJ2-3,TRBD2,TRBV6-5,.,CASIPSGRPTDTQYF,TGTGCCAGCATTCCAAGCGGGAGGCCCACAGATACGCAGTATTTT
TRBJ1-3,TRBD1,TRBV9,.,CASSVGPGTGASGNTIYF,TGTGCCAGCAGCGTCGGTCCCGGGACAGGAGCCTCTGGAAACACCATATATTTT
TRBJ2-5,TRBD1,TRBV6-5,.,CASSRGLRETQYF,TGTGCCAGCAGCAGGGGGCTGCGGGAGACCCAGTACTTC
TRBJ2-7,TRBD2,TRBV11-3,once,CASSTPGLSYEQYF,TGTGCCAGCAGCACACCGGGACTATCCTACGAGCAGTACTTC
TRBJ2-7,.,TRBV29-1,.,CSVARLGSYEQYF,TGCAGCGTTGCCCGTTTAGGGAGTTACGAGCAGTACTTC
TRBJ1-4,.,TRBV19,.,CASSGGFREKLFF,TGTGCTAGCTCGGGGGGGTTCAGAGAAAAACTGTTTTTT
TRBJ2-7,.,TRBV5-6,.,CASSLAGAEQYF,TGTGCCAGCAGCTTGGCTGGGGCCGAGCAGTACTTC
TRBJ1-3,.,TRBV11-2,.,CASSPRSASGSGNTIYF,TGTGCCAGCAGCCCCCGTTCGGCCAGCGGCTCTGGAAACACCATATATTTT
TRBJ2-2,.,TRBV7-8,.,CASSLGGMANTGELFF,TGTGCCAGCAGCTTAGGCGGGATGGCGAACACCGGGGAGCTGTTTTTT
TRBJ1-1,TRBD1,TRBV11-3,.,CASSGAGGLNTEAFF,TGTGCCAGCAGCGGCGCAGGGGGTCTGAACACTGAAGCTTTCTTT
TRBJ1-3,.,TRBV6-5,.,CAVTGRRNTIYF,TGTGCCGTGACAGGTCGAAGAAACACCATATATTTT
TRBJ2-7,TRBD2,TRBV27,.,CASSPNQLAGANEQYF,TGTGCCAGCAGTCCCAACCAACTAGCGGGAGCAAACGAGCAGTACTTC
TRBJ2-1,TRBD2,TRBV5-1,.,CASSLAASGMGHEQFF,TGCGCCAGCAGCTTGGCGGCTAGCGGGATGGGCCATGAGCAGTTCTTC
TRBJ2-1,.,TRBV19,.,CASRDLEHNEQFF,TGTGCCAGTAGGGACTTGGAGCACAATGAGCAGTTCTTC
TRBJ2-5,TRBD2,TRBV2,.,CASSNSGRIQETQYF,TGTGCCAGCAGTAATAGCGGGAGGATACAAGAGACCCAGTACTTC
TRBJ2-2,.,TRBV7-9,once,CASSDNLKNTGELFF,TGTGCCAGCAGCGACAACCTTAAGAACACCGGGGAGCTGTTTTTT
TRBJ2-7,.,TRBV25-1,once,CASSLEYEQYF,TGTGCCAGCAGTTTAGAGTACGAGCAGTACTTC
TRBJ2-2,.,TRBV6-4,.,CASSDSPGEGTGELFF,TGTGCCAGCAGTGACTCCCCAGGGGAAGGCACCGGGGAGCTGTTTTTT
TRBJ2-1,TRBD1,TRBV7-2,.,CASIRDRASSRTFF,TGTGCCAGCATTCGTGACAGGGCCTCCTCCCGGACGTTCTTC
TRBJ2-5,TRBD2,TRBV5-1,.,CASSAGTSGSGETQYF,TGCGCCAGCAGCGCCGGGACTAGCGGGAGTGGAGAGACCCAGTACTTC
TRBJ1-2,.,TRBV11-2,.,CASSLDGQTNYGYTF,TGTGCCAGCAGCTTAGACGGACAGACTAACTATGGCTACACCTTC
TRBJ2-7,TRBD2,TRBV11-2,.,CASSLGSSGGYEQYF,TGTGCCAGCAGCTTAGGCTCTAGCGGGGGCTACGAGCAGTACTTC
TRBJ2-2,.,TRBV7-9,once,CASSLGQQGTSTGELFF,TGTGCCAGCAGCTTAGGTCAACAGGGTACTAGCACCGGGGAGCTGTTTTTT
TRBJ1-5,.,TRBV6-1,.,CASSEPKAGNQPQHF,TGTGCCAGCAGTGAACCTAAGGCAGGTAATCAGCCCCAGCATTTT
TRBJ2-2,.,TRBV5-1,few,CASSLETGSNTGELFF,TGCGCCAGCAGCTTGGAAACAGGATCGAACACCGGGGAGCTGTTTTTT
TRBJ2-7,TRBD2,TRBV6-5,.,CASSTVREGLYEQYF,TGTGCCAGCAGTACCGTGCGGGAGGGCCTCTACGAGCAGTACTTC
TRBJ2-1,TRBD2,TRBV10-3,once,CAISDGTSMNKQFF,TGTGCCATCAGTGACGGGACTAGCATGAATAAGCAGTTCTTC
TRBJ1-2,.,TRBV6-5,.,CASRNPQDYGYTF,TGTGCCAGCCGGAACCCCCAGGACTATGGCTACACCTTC
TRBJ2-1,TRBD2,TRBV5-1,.,CASSSTSGSSEQFF,TGCGCCAGCAGCAGCACTAGCGGGAGTTCCGAGCAGTTCTTC
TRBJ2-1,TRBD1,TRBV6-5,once,CASSYSRDRGWDEQFF,TGTGCCAGCAGTTACTCCAGGGACAGGGGGTGGGATGAGCAGTTCTTC
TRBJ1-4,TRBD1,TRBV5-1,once,CASSLQDREDEKLFF,TGCGCCAGCAGCCTCCAGGACAGGGAGGATGAAAAACTGTTTTTT
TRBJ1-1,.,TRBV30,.,CAWARENTEAFF,TGTGCCTGGGCCAGGGAGAACACTGAAGCTTTCTTT
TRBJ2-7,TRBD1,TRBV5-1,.,CASSPGQGFEQYF,TGCGCCAGCAGCCCCGGACAGGGCTTCGAGCAGTACTTC
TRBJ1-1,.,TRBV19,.,CASKRQGGTEAFF,TGTGCCAGTAAACGGCAGGGAGGCACTGAAGCTTTCTTT
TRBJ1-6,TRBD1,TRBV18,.,CASSPPGQGDYSPLHF,TGTGCCAGCTCACCACCGGGACAGGGGGACTATTCACCCCTCCACTTT
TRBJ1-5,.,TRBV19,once,CASSIGKNRVDQPQHF,TGTGCCAGTAGTATAGGAAAGAACAGGGTCGATCAGCCCCAGCATTTT
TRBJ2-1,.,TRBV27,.,CASSSPLNSYNEQFF,TGTGCCAGCAGTTCCCCCCTAAACTCCTACAATGAGCAGTTCTTC
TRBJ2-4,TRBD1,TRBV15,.,CATSRGPQGAGNIQYF,TGTGCCACCAGCAGAGGCCCACAGGGGGCAGGAAACATTCAGTACTTC
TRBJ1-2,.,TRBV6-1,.,CASSENPGIYGYTF,TGTGCCAGCAGTGAAAACCCCGGGATCTATGGCTACACCTTC
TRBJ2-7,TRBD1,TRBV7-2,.,CASSPTGTAYEQYF,TGTGCCAGCAGCCCTACCGGGACAGCCTACGAGCAGTACTTC
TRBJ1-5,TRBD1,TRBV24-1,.,CATSDQQGRGNQPQHF,TGTGCCACCAGTGATCAACAGGGGAGAGGCAATCAGCCCCAGCATTTT
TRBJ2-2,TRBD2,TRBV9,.,CASSVAPSGRSGELFF,TGTGCCAGCAGCGTAGCCCCTAGCGGGAGATCCGGGGAGCTGTTTTTT
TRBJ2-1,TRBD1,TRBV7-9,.,CASSLGGTGGYEQFF,TGTGCCAGCAGCTTAGGGGGGACAGGGGGCTATGAGCAGTTCTTC
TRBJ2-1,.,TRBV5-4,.,CASSLPAGSYNEQFF,TGTGCCAGCAGCTTGCCAGCGGGCTCCTACAATGAGCAGTTCTTC
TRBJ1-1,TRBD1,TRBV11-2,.,CASSLYGQGATEAFF,TGTGCCAGCAGCTTATACGGACAGGGGGCGACTGAAGCTTTCTTT
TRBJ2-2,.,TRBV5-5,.,CASSLFQGRDTGELFF,TGTGCCAGCAGCTTGTTCCAGGGGCGAGACACCGGGGAGCTGTTTTTT
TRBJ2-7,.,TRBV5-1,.,CASSTQTGYEQYF,TGCGCCAGCAGCACCCAAACAGGCTACGAGCAGTACTTC
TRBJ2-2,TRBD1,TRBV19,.,CAIPGQGALYTGELFF,TGTGCCATTCCCGGACAGGGGGCATTATACACCGGGGAGCTGTTTTTT
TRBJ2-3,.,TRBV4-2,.,CASSQDRVHTDTQYF,TGTGCCAGCAGCCAAGATCGGGTACACACAGATACGCAGTATTTT
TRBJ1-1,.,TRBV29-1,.,CSVVSTSNTEAFF,TGCAGCGTTGTGTCGACATCGAACACTGAAGCTTTCTTT
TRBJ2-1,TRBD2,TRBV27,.,CASSPSRREGGEQFF,TGTGCCAGCAGTCCCTCGAGGCGGGAGGGGGGGGAGCAGTTCTTC